The 5 T cell receptor beta chains given below trace back to one sample, sequenced in a study of blood T cell repertoires in COVID-19. Assay: immunoSEQ multiplex PCR; the TCRdb copy retains only in-frame clones and omits some. The sample gives about 200,000 clones, 65% to 90% of which show up once; 12% is in the top ten. Sequences were obtained from PBMCs or T cells enriched from blood (not recorded which). The source is a man between 35 and 55 years old who had recovered from COVID-19.

The rearrangement links TRBV28 to TRBJ1-1; 12 nucleotides line up with TRBD1. Germline assignment: CDR1 MDHEN and CDR2 SYDVKM. There are 15 residues in the CDR3. Losses at the gene ends were 4 bases for V and 6 bases for J; bases not matched to a gene: 6. CDR3 sequence (DNA): TGTGCCAGCAGTTGGGGGACAGGGGGCATCGCTGAAGCTTTCTTT. Its protein product is CASSWGTGGIAEAFF.

This chain uses TRBV18 with TRBJ1-3; 8 nucleotides match TRBD1. V shed 3 bases, J shed 0 bases, and the junction held 10 bases outside the gene matches. Germline V gene data show CDR1 as KGHSH and CDR2 as LQKENI. The CDR3 length is 18 residues. CDR3 nucleotides: TGTGCCAGCTCACCTCTACGGGCGGACAGGGACTCTGGAAACACCATATATTTT. This codes for CASSPLRADRDSGNTIYF.

This rearrangement joins TRBV28 to TRBJ1-5; 9 bases fit TRBD1. With V trimmed by 5 bases and J by 1 base, 3 bases remained unmatched. The germline V gene encodes CDR1 MDHEN and CDR2 SYDVKM. This CDR3 contains 15 residues. CDR3 protein: CASSPGQGSNQPQHF. CDR3 nucleotides: TGTGCCAGCAGTCCGGGACAGGGAAGCAATCAGCCCCAGCATTTT.

CDR3 amino acids: CASSVGGKLFF. The CDR3 bases are TGTGCCAGCAGTGTAGGGGGAAAACTGTTTTTT. The J gene is TRBJ1-4, the V gene TRBV2, with D possibly TRBD1 on 6 matching bases. Germline CDR1 reads SNHLY; CDR2 reads FYNNEI. The CDR3 sequence is 11 residues long. V dropped 4 bases and J dropped 10 bases, with 7 bases sitting between them.

The chain links TRBV28 to TRBJ2-7; D gene unclear. Germline V gives CDR1 MDHEN, CDR2 SYDVKM. V lost 3 bases, J lost 2 bases, and 14 bases lay in between. CDR3 length: 15 residues. CDR3 region: CASSLAPTLTYEQYF. The CDR3 bases are TGTGCCAGCAGTTTGGCCCCGACACTCACCTACGAGCAGTACTTC.